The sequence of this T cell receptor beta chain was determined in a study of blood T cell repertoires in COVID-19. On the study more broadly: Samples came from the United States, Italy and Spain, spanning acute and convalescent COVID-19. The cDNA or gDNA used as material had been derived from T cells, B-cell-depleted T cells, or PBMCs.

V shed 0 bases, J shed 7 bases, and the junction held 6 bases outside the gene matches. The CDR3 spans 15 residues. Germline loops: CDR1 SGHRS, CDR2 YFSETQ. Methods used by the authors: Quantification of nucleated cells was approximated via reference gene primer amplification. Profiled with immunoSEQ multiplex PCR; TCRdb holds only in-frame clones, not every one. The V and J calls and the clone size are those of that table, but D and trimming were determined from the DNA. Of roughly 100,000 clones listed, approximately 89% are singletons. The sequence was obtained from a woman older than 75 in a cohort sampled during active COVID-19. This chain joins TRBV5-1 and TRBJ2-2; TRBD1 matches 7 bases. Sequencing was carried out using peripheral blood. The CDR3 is CASSLERQGSGELFF. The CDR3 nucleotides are TGCGCCAGCAGCTTGGAAAGACAGGGTAGCGGGGAGCTGTTTTTT.